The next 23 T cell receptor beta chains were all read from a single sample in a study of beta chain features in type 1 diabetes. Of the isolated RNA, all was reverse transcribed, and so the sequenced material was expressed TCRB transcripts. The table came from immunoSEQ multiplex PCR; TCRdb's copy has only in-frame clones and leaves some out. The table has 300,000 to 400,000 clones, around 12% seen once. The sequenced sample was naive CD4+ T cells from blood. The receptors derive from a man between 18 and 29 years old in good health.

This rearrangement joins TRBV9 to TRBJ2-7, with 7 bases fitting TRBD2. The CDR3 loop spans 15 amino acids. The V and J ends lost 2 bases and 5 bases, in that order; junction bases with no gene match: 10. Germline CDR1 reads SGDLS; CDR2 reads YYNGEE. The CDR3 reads CASSVSGTTLHEQYF. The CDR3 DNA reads TGTGCCAGCAGCGTCTCCGGGACTACCCTCCACGAGCAGTACTTC. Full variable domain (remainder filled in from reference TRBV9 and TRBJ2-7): DSGVTQTPKHLITATGQRVTLRCSPRSGDLSVYWYQQSLDQGLQFLIQYYNGEERAKGNILERFSAQQFPDLHSELNLSSLELGDSALYFCASSVSGTTLHEQYFGPGTRLTVT.

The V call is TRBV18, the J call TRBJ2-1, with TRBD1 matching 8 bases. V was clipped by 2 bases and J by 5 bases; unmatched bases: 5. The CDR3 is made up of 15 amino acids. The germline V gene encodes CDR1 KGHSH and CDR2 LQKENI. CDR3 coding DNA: TGTGCCAGCTCACCAAGGACAGGGTTGGACAATGAGCAGTTCTTC. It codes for CASSPRTGLDNEQFF.

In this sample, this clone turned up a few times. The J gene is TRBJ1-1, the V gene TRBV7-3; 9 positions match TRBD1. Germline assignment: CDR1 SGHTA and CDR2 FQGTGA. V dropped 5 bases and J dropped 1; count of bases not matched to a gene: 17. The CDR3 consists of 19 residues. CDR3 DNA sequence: TGTGCCAGCAGCCGTCGGGACAGGGCCCAGCCTTTTCCGAACACTGAAGCTTTCTTT. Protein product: CASSRRDRAQPFPNTEAFF.

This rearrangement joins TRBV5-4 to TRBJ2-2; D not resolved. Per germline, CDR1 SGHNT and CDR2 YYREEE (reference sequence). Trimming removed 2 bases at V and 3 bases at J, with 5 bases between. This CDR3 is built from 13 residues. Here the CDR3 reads CASSFRDTGELFF. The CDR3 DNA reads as TGTGCCAGCAGCTTTAGAGACACCGGGGAGCTGTTTTTT.

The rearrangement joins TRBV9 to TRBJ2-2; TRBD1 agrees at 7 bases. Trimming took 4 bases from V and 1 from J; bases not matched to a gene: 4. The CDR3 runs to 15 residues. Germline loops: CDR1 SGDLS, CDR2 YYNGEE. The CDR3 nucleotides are TGTGCCAGCAGCTCCCGACAGGGGAACACCGGGGAGCTGTTTTTT. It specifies CASSSRQGNTGELFF.

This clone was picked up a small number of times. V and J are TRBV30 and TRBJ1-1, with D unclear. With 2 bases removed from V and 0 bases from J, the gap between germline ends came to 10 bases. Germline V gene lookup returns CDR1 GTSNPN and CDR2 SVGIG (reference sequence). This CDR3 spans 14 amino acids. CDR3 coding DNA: TGTGCCTGGAGTCTCAGCGCCATGAACACTGAAGCTTTCTTT. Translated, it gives CAWSLSAMNTEAFF. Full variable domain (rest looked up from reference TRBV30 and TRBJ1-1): SQTIHQWPATLVQPVGSPLSLECTVEGTSNPNLYWYRQAAGRGLQLLFYSVGIGQISSEVPQNLSASRPQDRQFILSSKKLLLSDSGFYLCAWSLSAMNTEAFFGQGTRLTVV.

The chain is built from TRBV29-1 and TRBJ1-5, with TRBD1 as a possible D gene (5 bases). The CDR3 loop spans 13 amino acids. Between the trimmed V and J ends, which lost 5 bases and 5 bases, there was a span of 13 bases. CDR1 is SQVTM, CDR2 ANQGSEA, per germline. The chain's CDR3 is CSVLAGMDQPQHF. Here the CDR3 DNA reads TGCAGCGTTCTCGCAGGGATGGATCAGCCCCAGCATTTT.

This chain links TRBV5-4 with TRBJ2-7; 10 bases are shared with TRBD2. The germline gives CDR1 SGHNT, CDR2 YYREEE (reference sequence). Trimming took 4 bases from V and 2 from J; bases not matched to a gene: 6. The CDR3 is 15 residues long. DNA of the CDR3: TGTGCCAGCAGCCCCGGACTAGCGGAGACCTACGAGCAGTACTTC. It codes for CASSPGLAETYEQYF.

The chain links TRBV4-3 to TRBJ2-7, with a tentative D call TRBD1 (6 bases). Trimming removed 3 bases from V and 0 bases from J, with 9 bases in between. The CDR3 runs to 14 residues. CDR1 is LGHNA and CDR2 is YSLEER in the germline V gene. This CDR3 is CASSQEDSSYEQYF. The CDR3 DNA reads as TGCGCCAGCAGCCAGGAGGACAGCTCCTACGAGCAGTACTTC.

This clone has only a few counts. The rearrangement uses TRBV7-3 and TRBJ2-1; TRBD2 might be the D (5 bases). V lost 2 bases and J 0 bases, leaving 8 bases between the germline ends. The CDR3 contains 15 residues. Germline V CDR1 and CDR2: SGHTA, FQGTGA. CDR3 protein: CASSLRGGSYNEQFF. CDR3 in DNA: TGTGCCAGCAGCTTACGGGGTGGCTCCTACAATGAGCAGTTCTTC. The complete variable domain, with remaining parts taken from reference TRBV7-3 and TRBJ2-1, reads GAGVSQTPSNKVTEKGKYVELRCDPISGHTALYWYRQSLGQGPEFLIYFQGTGAADDSGLPNDRFFAVRPEGSVSTLKIQRTERGDSAVYLCASSLRGGSYNEQFFGPGTRLTVL.

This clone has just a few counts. The CDR3 is CATSRDLLGSYEQYF. DNA of the CDR3: TGTGCCACCAGCAGAGATCTTCTCGGCTCCTACGAGCAGTACTTC. The V and J genes are TRBV15 and TRBJ2-7; D is undetermined. The CDR3 has 15 residues. Trimming removed 0 bases at V and 0 bases at J, with 9 bases between. From germline, CDR1 is LNHNV and CDR2 YYDKDF (reference sequence).

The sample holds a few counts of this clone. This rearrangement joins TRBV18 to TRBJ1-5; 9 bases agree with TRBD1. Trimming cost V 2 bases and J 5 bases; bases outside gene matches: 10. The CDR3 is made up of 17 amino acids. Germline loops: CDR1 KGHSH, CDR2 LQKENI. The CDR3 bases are TGTGCCAGCTCACCAAGGGGACAGGGAATATCGCATCAGCCCCAGCATTTT. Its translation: CASSPRGQGISHQPQHF.

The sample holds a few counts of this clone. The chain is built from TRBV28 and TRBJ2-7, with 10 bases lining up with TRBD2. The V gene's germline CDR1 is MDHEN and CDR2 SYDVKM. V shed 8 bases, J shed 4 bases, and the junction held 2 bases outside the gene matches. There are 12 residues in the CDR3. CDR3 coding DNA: TGTGCCAGCTGGACTAGCGGTTACGAGCAGTACTTC. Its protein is CASWTSGYEQYF. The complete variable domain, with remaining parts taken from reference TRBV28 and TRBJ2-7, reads DVKVTQSSRYLVKRTGEKVFLECVQDMDHENMFWYRQDPGLGLRLIYFSYDVKMKEKGDIPEGYSVSREKKERFSLILESASTNQTSMYLCASWTSGYEQYFGPGTRLTVT.

CDR3 sequence: CAGEQGFAYEQYF. The CDR3 DNA follows: TGTGCCGGAGAACAGGGTTTCGCCTACGAGCAGTACTTC. The chain employs TRBV30 and TRBJ2-7, with a possible D match to TRBD1 (6 bases). V was pared by 8 bases and J by 2 bases, with 16 bases between. Germline values: CDR1 GTSNPN, CDR2 SVGIG (reference sequence). The CDR3 covers 13 residues.

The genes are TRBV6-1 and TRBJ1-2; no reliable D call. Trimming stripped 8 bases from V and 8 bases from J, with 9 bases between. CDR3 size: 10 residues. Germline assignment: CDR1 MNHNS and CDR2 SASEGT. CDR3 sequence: CASQTKGYTF. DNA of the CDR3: TGTGCCAGCCAGACTAAGGGCTACACCTTC.

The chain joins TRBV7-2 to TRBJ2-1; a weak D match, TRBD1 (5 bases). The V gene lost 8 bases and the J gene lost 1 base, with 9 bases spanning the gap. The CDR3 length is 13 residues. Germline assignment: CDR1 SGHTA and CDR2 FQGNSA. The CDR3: CASVRGSYNEQFF. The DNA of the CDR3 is TGTGCCAGCGTAAGGGGATCCTACAATGAGCAGTTCTTC.

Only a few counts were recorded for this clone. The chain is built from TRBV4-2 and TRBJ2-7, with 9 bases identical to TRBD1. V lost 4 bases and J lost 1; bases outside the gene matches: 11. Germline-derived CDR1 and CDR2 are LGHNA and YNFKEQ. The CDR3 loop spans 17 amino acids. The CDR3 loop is CASSRHLDRGGSYEQYF. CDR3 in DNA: TGTGCCAGCAGCCGACACCTAGACAGGGGGGGATCCTACGAGCAGTACTTC.

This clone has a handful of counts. The CDR3: CASSLGGRQQETQYF. The CDR3 nucleotides read TGTGCCAGCAGCTTAGGCGGGCGGCAGCAAGAGACCCAGTACTTC. V gene TRBV7-2 combines with J gene TRBJ2-5, with D maybe TRBD2 (5 bases). This CDR3 contains 15 residues. Germline assignment: CDR1 SGHTA and CDR2 FQGNSA. Trimming pared 1 base from V and 2 bases from J, leaving 11 bases between. The full variable domain, in which reference TRBV7-2 and TRBJ2-5 provide the parts outside the CDR3, is GAGVSQSPSNKVTEKGKDVELRCDPISGHTALYWYRQSLGQGLEFLIYFQGNSAPDKSGLPSDRFSAERTGGSVSTLTIQRTQQEDSAVYLCASSLGGRQQETQYFGPGTRLLVL.

As DNA, the CDR3 is TGTGCCAGCAGGCCCCCAGGAAATCGGGGGTACTATGGCTACACCTTC. Protein: CASRPPGNRGYYGYTF. This chain connects TRBV27 to TRBJ1-2; perhaps TRBD1 as D (5 bases). The V and J ends lost 6 bases and 3 bases respectively, with 20 bases between them. Germline CDR1 and CDR2: MNHEY and SMNVEV (reference sequence). CDR3 length equals 16 residues.

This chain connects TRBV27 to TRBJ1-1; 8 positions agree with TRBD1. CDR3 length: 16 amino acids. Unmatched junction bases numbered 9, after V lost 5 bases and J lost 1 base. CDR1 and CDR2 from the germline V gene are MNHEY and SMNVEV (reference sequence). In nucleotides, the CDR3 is TGTGCCAGCAGTACCTTACGGGACAGGCGGAACACTGAAGCTTTCTTT. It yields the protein CASSTLRDRRNTEAFF.

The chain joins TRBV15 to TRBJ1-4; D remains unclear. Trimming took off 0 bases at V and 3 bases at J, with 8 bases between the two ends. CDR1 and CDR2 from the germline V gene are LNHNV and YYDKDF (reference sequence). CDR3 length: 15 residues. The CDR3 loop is CATSRDPGSNEKLFF. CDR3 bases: TGTGCCACCAGCAGAGATCCGGGTTCTAATGAAAAACTGTTTTTT.

In DNA form, the CDR3 reads TGTGCCAGCAGTTACTCACTCCGGTCGTATGGCTACACCTTC. The encoded protein is CASSYSLRSYGYTF. This chain uses TRBV6-5 with TRBJ1-2; D is unresolved. The CDR3 is made up of 14 amino acids. The V gene's germline CDR1 is MNHEY and CDR2 SVGAGI. The V end lost 0 bases, the J end lost 5 bases, and 10 bases lay between the germline ends.

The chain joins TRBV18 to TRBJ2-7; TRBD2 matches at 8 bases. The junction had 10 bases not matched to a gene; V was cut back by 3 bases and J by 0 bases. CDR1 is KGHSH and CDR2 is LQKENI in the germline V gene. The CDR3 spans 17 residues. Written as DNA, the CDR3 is TGTGCCAGCTCACCGACGACTAGCGCCTCGAGCTCCTACGAGCAGTACTTC. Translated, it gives CASSPTTSASSSYEQYF.